These 25 T cell receptor beta chains came from one sample sequenced in a study of type 1 regulatory T cells. TCRdb itself ran the reads through MiXCR, one entry per CDR3 protein. The sample records about 68,000 distinct CDR3 sequences, about 69% being singletons. No antigens are known for them. The sequencing input was cultured T cells, either the whole culture or a sorted T cell fraction (not recorded which). Subset noted: Tr1-enriched cell product generated in vitro against host alloantigens. The receptors derive from a human donor in good health.

This clonotype came up a few times. The V call is TRBV6-6, the J call TRBJ1-1; D unresolved. The CDR3 extends over 12 amino acids. From germline, CDR1 is MNHNY and CDR2 SVGAGI (reference sequence). The ends were cut back, 0 bases at V and 8 bases at J, with 7 bases in the middle. CDR3 bases: TGTGCCAGCAGTTACTCGACGGGCGAAGCTTTCTTT. Its protein product is CASSYSTGEAFF.

J is TRBJ2-7 and V is TRBV7-8; the match to TRBD1 covers 9 bases. The V gene end was trimmed by 3 bases and the J gene end by 5 bases; junction bases not matched to a gene: 8. This CDR3 comprises 15 residues. In germline, CDR1 is SGHVS, CDR2 FQNEAQ. CDR3 sequence reads: CASSFTGTGIHEQYF. The CDR3 bases are TGTGCCAGCAGCTTCACCGGGACAGGGATCCACGAGCAGTACTTC.

V and J are TRBV20-1 and TRBJ1-4; 9 bases are shared with TRBD1. The CDR3 is 12 residues long. The germline V gene encodes CDR1 DFQATT and CDR2 SNEGSKA (reference sequence). The V segment lost 4 bases and the J segment 8 bases; nucleotides outside the gene matches: 2. The CDR3 nucleotides read TGCAGTGCTAAAACAGGGGGCGAAAAACTGTTTTTT. Residues: CSAKTGGEKLFF.

This clonotype was counted once. The gene calls are TRBV5-1 and TRBJ2-7; 9 bases are a match to TRBD1. Losses at the gene ends were 4 bases for V and 5 bases for J; bases not matched to a gene: 7. The CDR3 is 14 residues long. The germline V gene encodes CDR1 SGHRS and CDR2 YFSETQ. CDR3 sequence reads: CASSLRTGVDEQYF. In DNA, the CDR3 is TGCGCCAGCAGCCTCCGGACAGGGGTGGACGAGCAGTACTTC.

This sequence joins TRBV6-1 and TRBJ1-4; D unclear. The CDR3 consists of 14 residues. The germline CDR1 and CDR2 sequences are MNHNS and SASEGT. Trimming took 4 bases from V and 7 from J, leaving 13 bases between them. DNA for the CDR3: TGTGCCAGCAGTGGTTGGACGGTTGCTGAAAAACTGTTTTTT. Amino acids: CASSGWTVAEKLFF.

The genes are TRBV2 and TRBJ2-5; D is uncertain. Trimming removed 8 bases at V and 2 bases at J, with 9 bases between. Looked up from germline, CDR1 is SNHLY and CDR2 is FYNNEI. The CDR3 is 12 residues long. The CDR3 nucleotides are TGTGCCAGCCGTCAAGCGCAAGAGACCCAGTACTTC. Translated: CASRQAQETQYF.

The chain is built from TRBV6-2 or TRBV6-3 and TRBJ2-4; 9 bases agree with TRBD2. CDR3 length: 15 amino acids. CDR1 and CDR2 from the germline V gene are MNHEY and SVGEGT. Unmatched junction bases numbered 4, after V lost 0 bases and J lost 7 bases. The CDR3 sequence is CASSYSPSGMNIQYF. CDR3 nucleotides: TGTGCCAGCAGTTACTCTCCTAGCGGGATGAACATTCAGTACTTC.

This clonotype was detected a few times. The gene calls are TRBV20-1 and TRBJ1-5; 12 nucleotides align to TRBD1. V trimming: 0 bases; J trimming: 4 bases; junction bases outside the gene matches: 7. CDR3 size: 17 residues. CDR1 is DFQATT, CDR2 SNEGSKA, per germline (reference sequence). The CDR3, as DNA: TGCAGTGCTAGAGAGGGACAGGGGGCCTTTAGTAATCAGCCCCAGCATTTT. It yields the protein CSAREGQGAFSNQPQHF.

V is TRBV20-1 and J is TRBJ2-3; 7 bases agree with TRBD2. The V gene's germline CDR1 is DFQATT and CDR2 SNEGSKA (reference sequence). Losses at the gene ends were 6 bases for V and 1 base for J; bases not matched to a gene: 10. The CDR3 extends over 15 amino acids. In DNA, the CDR3 is TGCAGTGCGGTGGACCGCGGGGGAGGCACAGATACGCAGTATTTT. Encoded protein: CSAVDRGGGTDTQYF.

The sample holds many counts of this clonotype. This chain joins TRBV7-6 and TRBJ1-6, with D perhaps TRBD1 (5 bases). V lost 2 bases, J lost 5 bases, and 13 bases lay in between. Germline CDR1 reads SGHVS; CDR2 reads FNYEAQ. The CDR3 is 16 amino acids. CDR3 DNA: TGTGCCAGCAGCTTAAGGGCAGGGTTAAATAATTCACCCCTCCACTTT. This encodes CASSLRAGLNNSPLHF.

The V and J genes are TRBV28 and TRBJ2-2; D ambiguous. The ends were cut back, 8 bases at V and 3 bases at J, with 10 bases in the middle. This CDR3 spans 13 amino acids. Germline CDR1 is MDHEN and CDR2 is SYDVKM. CDR3 DNA: TGTGCCAGCTTAGGTCGCCACACCGGGGAGCTGTTTTTT. The encoded protein is CASLGRHTGELFF.

The chain uses TRBV27 and TRBJ2-7; D is uncertain. The V end was cut by 2 bases, the J end by 0 bases, with 8 bases between. Germline V gene sequence: CDR1 MNHEY, CDR2 SMNVEV (reference sequence). There are 14 residues in the CDR3. The DNA for the CDR3 is TGTGCCAGCAGTTTAAGGTCACTCTCCTACGAGCAGTACTTC. Residues: CASSLRSLSYEQYF.

This clonotype was observed a few times. The rearrangement links TRBV27 to TRBJ1-2; D possibly corresponds to TRBD1 (5 bases). The CDR3 has 14 amino acids. Trimming took 6 bases from V and 7 from J, leaving 18 bases between them. The germline V gene encodes CDR1 MNHEY and CDR2 SMNVEV (reference sequence). This chain's CDR3 is CASRLDYGAAGYTF. DNA for the CDR3: TGTGCCAGCAGGCTCGACTACGGGGCAGCTGGCTACACCTTC.

Turning to this clonotype: A read error is possible here, since a much larger clone lies one base away. The V call is TRBV2, the J call TRBJ2-7, with unresolved D. CDR3 length: 11 residues. Per the germline V gene, CDR1 is SNHLY and CDR2 is FYNNEI. V dropped 4 bases and J dropped 1 base, with 2 bases sitting between them. The CDR3 DNA follows: TGTGCCAGCAGTGTATCCTACGAGCAGTACTTC. Protein product: CASSVSYEQYF.

Here the CDR3 reads CASSSFIDGYEQYF. CDR3 DNA: TGTGCCAGCAGTTCCTTTATAGACGGCTACGAGCAGTACTTC. The J gene is TRBJ2-7, the V gene TRBV27; D gene unclear. Trimming took off 4 bases at V and 3 bases at J, with 13 bases between the two ends. Germline V gives CDR1 MNHEY, CDR2 SMNVEV (reference sequence). The CDR3 extends over 14 amino acids.

The rearrangement uses TRBV5-1 and TRBJ2-3, with D unclear. The CDR3 contains 14 residues. V was pared by 0 bases and J by 3 bases, with 8 bases between. CDR1 is SGHRS and CDR2 is YFSETQ in the germline V gene. The CDR3 DNA follows: TGCGCCAGCAGCTTGGATTCCCCAACAGATACGCAGTATTTT. Encoded protein: CASSLDSPTDTQYF.

Here the CDR3 reads CASRPSGRWPYNEQFF. CDR3 in DNA: TGTGCCAGCAGACCAAGCGGGAGGTGGCCCTACAATGAGCAGTTCTTC. This chain connects TRBV6-5 to TRBJ2-1; 9 positions match TRBD2. The germline V gene encodes CDR1 MNHEY and CDR2 SVGAGI. J was trimmed by 2 bases and V by 6 bases; bases with no gene match: 8. The CDR3 length is 16 residues.

This clonotype has only a few counts. The V call is TRBV9, the J call TRBJ2-2; 7 bases map to TRBD2. CDR1 SGDLS and CDR2 YYNGEE come from the germline V gene. Germline trimming cut 2 bases from V and 7 bases from J; bases unmatched to any gene: 11. The CDR3 is 16 amino acids. The CDR3 loop is CASSVEGTTSLGELFF. The DNA of the CDR3 is TGTGCCAGCAGCGTGGAGGGGACTACATCTCTCGGGGAGCTGTTTTTT.

This chain uses TRBV27 with TRBJ2-1, with D perhaps being TRBD1 or TRBD2 (5 bases each). Trimming stripped 8 bases from V and 6 bases from J, with 11 bases between. In germline, CDR1 is MNHEY, CDR2 SMNVEV (reference sequence). CDR3 length equals 12 residues. The CDR3 nucleotides are TGTGCCAGCGAGGGGTATCGCAATGAGCAGTTCTTC. Residues: CASEGYRNEQFF.

As concerns this clonotype: The junction and the germline gene differ at one end; a read error may be behind it. The chain is built from TRBV9 and TRBJ2-1, with 10 bases identical to TRBD2. Per germline, CDR1 SGDLS and CDR2 YYNGEE. CDR3 length: 15 residues. The CDR3 here is CTSSGRESSYNEQFF. The DNA of the CDR3 is TGTACCAGCAGCGGGAGGGAGAGTTCCTACAATGAGCAGTTCTTC.

The chain is built from TRBV7-6 and TRBJ1-4; 8 nucleotides line up with TRBD1. Germline V gene lookup returns CDR1 SGHVS and CDR2 FNYEAQ. The V gene end was trimmed by 5 bases and the J gene end by 0 bases; junction bases not matched to a gene: 14. This CDR3 spans 19 amino acids. CDR3 sequence: CASSPRGQGRIATNEKLFF. CDR3 coding DNA: TGTGCCAGCAGCCCCAGAGGACAGGGACGGATTGCAACTAATGAAAAACTGTTTTTT.

Many counts were recorded for this clonotype. This chain uses TRBV20-1 with TRBJ2-1; D not resolved. CDR1 and CDR2 from the germline V gene are DFQATT and SNEGSKA (reference sequence). V shed 6 bases and J shed 3 bases, with 12 bases lying between them. The CDR3 contains 13 residues. CDR3 nucleotide sequence: TGCAGTGCGACCACCGGCTTCTACAATGAGCAGTTCTTC. It yields the protein CSATTGFYNEQFF.

The chain uses TRBV10-3 and TRBJ2-3; TRBD2 agrees at 16 bases. V lost 8 bases and J lost 5; bases outside the gene matches: 13. Germline V gene sequence: CDR1 ENHRY, CDR2 SYGVKD. This CDR3 comprises 18 residues. The CDR3: CAISYLPGLAGGGDTQYF. In nucleotides, the CDR3 is TGTGCCATCTCGTACCTTCCGGGACTAGCGGGAGGGGGAGATACGCAGTATTTT.

This clonotype was counted only a few times. This rearrangement joins TRBV5-1 to TRBJ2-1; 8 bases agree with TRBD2. After removal of 5 bases from V and 5 bases from J, the junction contained 6 bases not matched to a gene. In germline, CDR1 is SGHRS, CDR2 YFSETQ. This CDR3 has 14 residues. Here the CDR3 DNA reads TGCGCCAGCAGTTATAGCGGGAATAACAATGAGCAGTTCTTC. It encodes CASSYSGNNNEQFF.

This sequence joins TRBV19 and TRBJ2-3, with no clear D. The V gene's germline CDR1 is LNHDA and CDR2 SQIVND (reference sequence). CDR3 size: 14 residues. Trimming took 3 bases from V and 12 from J, leaving 19 bases between them. CDR3: CASSIGPSPIPQYF. Written as DNA, the CDR3 is TGTGCCAGTAGTATCGGACCATCACCGATTCCTCAGTATTTT.